This paragraph covers one TCR beta chain sequence. Sequencing used immunoSEQ multiplex PCR; TCRdb keeps in-frame clones, though not all of them. The sample consists of about 300,000 clones, around 92% of them appearing once. The data derive from a study of blood T cell repertoires in COVID-19. Cohort placement rested on clinical history that participants reported themselves. The specimen sequenced was PBMCs or T cells enriched from blood (not recorded which). This TCR was sampled from a woman aged 50 to 65 who had been exposed to COVID-19.

The CDR3 DNA sequence: TGTGCCAGCAGCCGCCGGCCGGGACAGACCTCTGGGGCCAACGTCCTGACTTTC. Translating gives CASSRRPGQTSGANVLTF. The rearrangement joins TRBV3-1 (or the pseudogene TRBV3-2) to TRBJ2-6; 7 nucleotides agree with TRBD1. The germline gives CDR1 LGHDT, CDR2 YNNKEL (reference sequence). This CDR3 region has 18 residues. The V gene end was trimmed by 4 bases and the J gene end by 0 bases; junction bases not matched to a gene: 9.